Listed below are T cell receptor beta chains from one sample, sequenced in a study of T cell repertoires in cytomegalovirus infection. Each CDR3 protein is one row after TCRdb ran MiXCR on the reads. The top ten clones hold under 3% of a sample with roughly 720,000 distinct CDR3 sequences, 35% to 45% of them seen once. Sequenced: PBMCs. All receptors come from a human donor in good health (CMV status not recorded). Some clones in this sample may be carry-over from other donors' samples. Each CDR3 is given with its conserved first and last residue.

J gene	V gene	CDR3 protein
TRBJ2-7	TRBV12-3/TRBV12-4	CARSPDRFYDQYF
TRBJ2-7	TRBV28	CASTSERERLEQYF
TRBJ2-1	TRBV6-1	CASKSSHSYGNEQFF
TRBJ2-2	TRBV6-6	CASIFTGELFF
TRBJ2-7	TRBV28	CASSFPGLAALGSYEQYF
TRBJ2-4	TRBV28	CAGGTAKNIQYF
TRBJ2-7	TRBV7-8	CASSFRDRVYEQYF
TRBJ1-6	TRBV7-2	CASSLPDRGTSPLHF
TRBJ2-5	TRBV7-4	CASSFTKGRGETQYF
TRBJ2-1	TRBV7-2	CASSLVTGPEQFF
TRBJ1-5	TRBV28	CASTLTGTSNQPQHF
TRBJ1-6	TRBV12-3/TRBV12-4	CASRRNVGPNSPLHF
TRBJ2-1	TRBV30	CAWSFWTGEYGEQFF
TRBJ2-5	TRBV11-2	CASSPELAGGHTYQETQYF
TRBJ2-1	TRBV14	CASSLGTSGFNEQFF
TRBJ2-3	TRBV20-1	CSAPGDYTDTQYF
TRBJ1-2	TRBV7-9	CASSLSGKGLSGYTF
TRBJ1-1	TRBV12-3/TRBV12-4	CASSPQRAKNTEAFF
TRBJ1-6	TRBV18	CASSLPNEPLHF
TRBJ2-3	TRBV2	CASSARTGGPDTQYF
TRBJ2-3	TRBV4-1	CASSQDRGFTDTQYF
TRBJ2-1	TRBV7-2	CASSGEWAGVDNEQFF
TRBJ1-1	TRBV5-1	CASSLGQGSEAFF
TRBJ1-1	TRBV7-2	CASSLALGGRSAEAFF
TRBJ2-3	TRBV11-2	CASSPNPVGTDTKYF
TRBJ1-3	TRBV7-2	CASSLAQGAGNTIYF
TRBJ2-1	TRBV25-1	CASSEGTTSYNEQFF
TRBJ2-7	TRBV12-3/TRBV12-4	CASKRTGAGEQYF
TRBJ2-5	TRBV28	CASSAGLAGVETQYF
TRBJ2-5	TRBV12-3/TRBV12-4	CASSFAGCQETQYF
TRBJ2-1	TRBV29-1	CSDRRDSLPNEQFF
TRBJ2-3	TRBV5-5	CASSFTRFTDTQYF
TRBJ1-1	TRBV5-8	CASSLVGETEAFF
TRBJ2-7	TRBV9	CASSVADDTSYEQYF
TRBJ2-1	TRBV20-1	CSARDPEGASYNEQFF
TRBJ1-6	TRBV30	CAWSVGGVAYNSPLHF
TRBJ1-4	TRBV7-9	CASSSKGSTNEKLFF
TRBJ2-5	TRBV6-5	CASSYGTTLPETQYF
TRBJ2-2	TRBV7-9	CASSHQDRGDTGELFF
TRBJ2-7	TRBV18	CASSPQEGGYEQYF
TRBJ1-5	TRBV6-4	CASSDSSSQPQHF
TRBJ1-1	TRBV20-1	CSARVAGMNTEAFF
TRBJ2-7	TRBV7-2	CASFQNPYEQYF
TRBJ2-7	TRBV11-2	CASSLDQLTSGNRF
TRBJ1-5	TRBV18	CASSPTGRTITSNPPQHF